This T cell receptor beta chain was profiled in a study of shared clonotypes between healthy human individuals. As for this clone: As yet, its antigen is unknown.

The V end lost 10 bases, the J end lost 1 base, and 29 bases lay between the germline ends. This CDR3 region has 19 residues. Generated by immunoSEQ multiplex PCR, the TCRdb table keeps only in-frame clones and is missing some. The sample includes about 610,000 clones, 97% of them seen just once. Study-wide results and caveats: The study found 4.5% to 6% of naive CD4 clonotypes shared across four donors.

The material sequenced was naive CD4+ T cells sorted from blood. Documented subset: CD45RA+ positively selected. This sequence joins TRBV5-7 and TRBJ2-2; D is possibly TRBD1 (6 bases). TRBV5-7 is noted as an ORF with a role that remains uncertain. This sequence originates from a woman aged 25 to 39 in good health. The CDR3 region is CAGHPLGGHHLLNTGELFF. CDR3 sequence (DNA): TGTGCCGGACACCCCTTAGGGGGACACCATCTTTTGAACACCGGGGAGCTGTTTTTT.